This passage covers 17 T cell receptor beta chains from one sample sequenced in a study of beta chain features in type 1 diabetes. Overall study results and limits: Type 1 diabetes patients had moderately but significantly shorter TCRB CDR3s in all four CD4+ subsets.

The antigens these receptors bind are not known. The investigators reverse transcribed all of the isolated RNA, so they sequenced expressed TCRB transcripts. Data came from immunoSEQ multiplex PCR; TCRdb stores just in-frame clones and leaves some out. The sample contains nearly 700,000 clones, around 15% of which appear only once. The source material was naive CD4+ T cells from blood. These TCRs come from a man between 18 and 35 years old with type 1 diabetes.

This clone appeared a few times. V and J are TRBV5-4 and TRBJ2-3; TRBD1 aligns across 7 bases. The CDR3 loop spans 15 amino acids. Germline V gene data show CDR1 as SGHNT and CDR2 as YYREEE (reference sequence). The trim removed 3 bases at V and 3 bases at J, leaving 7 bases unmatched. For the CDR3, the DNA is TGTGCCAGCAGCTGGGATGACAGGGCAACAGATACGCAGTATTTT. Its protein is CASSWDDRATDTQYF.

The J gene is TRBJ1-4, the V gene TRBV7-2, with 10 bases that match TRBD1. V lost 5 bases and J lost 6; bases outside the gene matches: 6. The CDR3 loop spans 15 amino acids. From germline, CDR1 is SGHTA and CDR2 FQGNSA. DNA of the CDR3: TGTGCCAGCAGCCCCTCGACAGGGGGCGATGAAAAACTGTTTTTT. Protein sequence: CASSPSTGGDEKLFF.

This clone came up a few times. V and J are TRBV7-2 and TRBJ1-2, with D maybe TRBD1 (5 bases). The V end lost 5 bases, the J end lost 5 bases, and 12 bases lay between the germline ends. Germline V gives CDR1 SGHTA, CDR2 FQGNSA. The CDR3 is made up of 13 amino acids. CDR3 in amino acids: CASSAGTPYGYTF. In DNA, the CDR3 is TGTGCCAGCAGCGCAGGGACGCCTTATGGCTACACCTTC.

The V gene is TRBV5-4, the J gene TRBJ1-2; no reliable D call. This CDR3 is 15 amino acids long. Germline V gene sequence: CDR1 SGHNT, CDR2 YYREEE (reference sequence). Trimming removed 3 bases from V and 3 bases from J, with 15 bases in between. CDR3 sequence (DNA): TGTGCCAGCAGCTCCCCGAGGTCAGATGACTATGGCTACACCTTC. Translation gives CASSSPRSDDYGYTF.

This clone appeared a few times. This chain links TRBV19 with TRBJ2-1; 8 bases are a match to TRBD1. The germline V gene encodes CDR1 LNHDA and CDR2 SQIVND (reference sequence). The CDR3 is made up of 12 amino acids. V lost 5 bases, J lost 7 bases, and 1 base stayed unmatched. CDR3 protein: CASSDRGNEQFF. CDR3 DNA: TGTGCCAGTAGTGACAGGGGAAATGAGCAGTTCTTC.

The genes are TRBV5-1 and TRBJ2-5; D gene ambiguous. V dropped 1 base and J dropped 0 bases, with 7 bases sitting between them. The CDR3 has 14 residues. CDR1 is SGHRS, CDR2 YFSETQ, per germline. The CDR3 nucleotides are TGCGCCAGCAGCTTGTCTGTGTACCAAGAGACCCAGTACTTC. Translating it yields CASSLSVYQETQYF.

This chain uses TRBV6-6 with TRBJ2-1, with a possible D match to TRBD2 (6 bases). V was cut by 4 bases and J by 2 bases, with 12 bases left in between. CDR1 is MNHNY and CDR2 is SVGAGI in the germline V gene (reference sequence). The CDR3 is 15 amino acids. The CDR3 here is CASSSRTNTYNEQFF. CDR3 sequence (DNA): TGTGCCAGCAGTTCCCGGACTAACACCTACAATGAGCAGTTCTTC.

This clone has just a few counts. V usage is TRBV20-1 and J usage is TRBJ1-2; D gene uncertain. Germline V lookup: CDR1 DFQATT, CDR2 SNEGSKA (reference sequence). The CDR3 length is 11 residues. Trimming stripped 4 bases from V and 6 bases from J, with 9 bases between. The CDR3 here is CSAITADGYTF. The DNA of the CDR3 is TGCAGTGCTATTACAGCGGATGGCTACACCTTC.

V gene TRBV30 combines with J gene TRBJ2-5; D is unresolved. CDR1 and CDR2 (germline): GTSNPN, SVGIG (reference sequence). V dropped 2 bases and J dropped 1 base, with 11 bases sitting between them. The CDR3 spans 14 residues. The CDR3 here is CAWSRGGLQETQYF. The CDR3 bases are TGTGCCTGGAGTCGCGGTGGTCTCCAAGAGACCCAGTACTTC.

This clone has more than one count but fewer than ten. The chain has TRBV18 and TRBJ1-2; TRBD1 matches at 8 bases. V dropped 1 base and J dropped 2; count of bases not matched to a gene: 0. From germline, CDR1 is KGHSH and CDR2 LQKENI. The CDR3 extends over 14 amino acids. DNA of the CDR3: TGTGCCAGCTCACCACGGACAGGGAACTATGGCTACACCTTC. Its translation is CASSPRTGNYGYTF. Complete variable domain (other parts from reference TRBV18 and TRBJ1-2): NAGVMQNPRHLVRRRGQEARLRCSPMKGHSHVYWYRQLPEEGLKFMVYLQKENIIDESGMPKERFSAEFPKEGPSILRIQQVVRGDSAAYFCASSPRTGNYGYTFGSGTRLTVV.

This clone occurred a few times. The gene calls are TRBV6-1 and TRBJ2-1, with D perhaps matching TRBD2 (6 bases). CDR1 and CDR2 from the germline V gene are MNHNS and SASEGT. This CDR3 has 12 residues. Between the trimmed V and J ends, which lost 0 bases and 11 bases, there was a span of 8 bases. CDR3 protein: CASSEAEGKQFF. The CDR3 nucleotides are TGTGCCAGCAGTGAAGCGGAGGGAAAGCAGTTCTTC.

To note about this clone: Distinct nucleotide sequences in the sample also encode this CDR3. The CDR3 loop reads CASKGSGNTIYF. CDR3 bases: TGTGCCAGCAAAGGTTCTGGAAACACCATATATTTT. This chain links TRBV28 with TRBJ1-3; D remains ambiguous. CDR3 length equals 12 residues. Germline CDR1 reads MDHEN; CDR2 reads SYDVKM. V lost 7 bases to trimming and J lost 1 base, with 5 bases between them.

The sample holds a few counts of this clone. Written as DNA, the CDR3 is TGTGCCAGCGGTTGGACTAGCGGGGATGAGCAGTTCTTC. As protein: CASGWTSGDEQFF. This chain links TRBV2 with TRBJ2-1, with 12 nucleotides matching TRBD2. Trimming cost V 8 bases and J 8 bases; bases outside gene matches: 4. The CDR3 runs 13 residues. Germline V gene lookup returns CDR1 SNHLY and CDR2 FYNNEI.

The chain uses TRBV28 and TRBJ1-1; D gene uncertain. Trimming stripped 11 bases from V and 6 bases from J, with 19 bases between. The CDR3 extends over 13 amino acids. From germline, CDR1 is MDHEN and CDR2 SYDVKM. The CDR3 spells CAATPVGRSEAFF. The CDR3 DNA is TGTGCCGCCACTCCTGTCGGGAGGTCTGAAGCTTTCTTT. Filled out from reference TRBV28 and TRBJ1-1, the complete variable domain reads DVKVTQSSRYLVKRTGEKVFLECVQDMDHENMFWYRQDPGLGLRLIYFSYDVKMKEKGDIPEGYSVSREKKERFSLILESASTNQTSMYLCAATPVGRSEAFFGQGTRLTVV.

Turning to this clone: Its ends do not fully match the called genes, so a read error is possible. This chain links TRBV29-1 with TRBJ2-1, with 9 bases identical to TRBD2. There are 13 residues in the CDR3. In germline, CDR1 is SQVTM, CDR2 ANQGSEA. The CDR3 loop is CSVEVSGGGEQFF. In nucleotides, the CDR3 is TGCAGCGTAGAAGTTAGCGGGGGAGGTGAGCAGTTCTTC.

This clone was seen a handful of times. CDR3 DNA sequence: TGCAGCGTTGTAGGCGGACTCGGGAACACTGAAGCTTTCTTT. This gives the protein CSVVGGLGNTEAFF. V usage is TRBV29-1 and J usage is TRBJ1-1, with D unclear. The CDR3 has 14 residues. V was pared by 4 bases and J by 1 base, with 13 bases between. From germline, CDR1 is SQVTM and CDR2 ANQGSEA. Based on the CDR3 plus reference TRBV29-1 and TRBJ1-1, the full variable domain is SAVISQKPSRDICQRGTSLTIQCQVDSQVTMMFWYRQQPGQSLTLIATANQGSEATYESGFVIDKFPISRPNLTFSTLTVSNMSPEDSSIYLCSVVGGLGNTEAFFGQGTRLTVV.

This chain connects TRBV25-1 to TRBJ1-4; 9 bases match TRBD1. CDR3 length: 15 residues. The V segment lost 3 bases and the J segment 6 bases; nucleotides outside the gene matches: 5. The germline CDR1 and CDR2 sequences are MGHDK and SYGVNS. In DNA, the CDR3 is TGTGCCAGCAGTGATCCACAGGGGGCGGATGAAAAACTGTTTTTT. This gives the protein CASSDPQGADEKLFF. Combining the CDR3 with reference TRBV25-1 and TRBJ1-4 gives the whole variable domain EADIYQTPRYLVIGTGKKITLECSQTMGHDKMYWYQQDPGMELHLIHYSYGVNSTEKGDLSSESTVSRIRTEHFPLTLESARPSHTSQYLCASSDPQGADEKLFFGSGTQLSVL.